This T cell receptor (beta chain) was captured in a study of regulatory and conventional T cells in RAG deficiency. Trimming cost V 0 bases and J 0 bases; bases outside gene matches: 0. The CDR3 is 16 residues long. From germline, CDR1 is SGHTA and CDR2 FQGNSA. Whole-study findings and limits: Patient subsets had shorter CDR3s; Omenn Treg-Tconv overlap exceeded 85%. In Omenn syndrome, sorted "Tregs" may be peripherally activated cells.

This table comes from immunoSEQ multiplex PCR, and its TCRdb copy is limited to in-frame clones, with some not included. The sample includes some 28,000 clones, about 89% of them seen just once. Regulatory T cells were sorted from blood as CD4+ CD25-high CD127-low cells. Remarks on this clone: What it binds is not known.

The same data also contributed to another study, on regulatory T cells. From that paper: The primer mix had 52 TRBV and 13 TRBJ primers.

This TCR derives from a human donor in good health. The chain employs TRBV7-2 and TRBJ2-4; 9 bases map to TRBD2. The sample consisted of Tregs sorted from blood. As DNA, the CDR3 is TGTGCCAGCAGCTTAGCGCGGGGGGGAGCCAAAAACATTCAGTACTTC. This gives the protein CASSLARGGAKNIQYF.